Reported below is one TCR beta chain. Generated by immunoSEQ multiplex PCR, the TCRdb table keeps only in-frame clones and is missing some. The table lists roughly 92,000 clones, around 90% of them singletons, with roughly 4% in the top ten. The data are from a study of blood T cell repertoires in COVID-19. There are 13 residues in the CDR3. The junction had 5 bases not matched to a gene; V was cut back by 6 bases and J by 6 bases. The receptor comes from a woman of 80 years or more with active or convalescent COVID-19. Material: peripheral blood. This rearrangement joins TRBV12-3 or TRBV12-4 to TRBJ2-1; 7 positions agree with TRBD2. The CDR3 DNA is TGTGCCAGCAGACCTACTAGCGCCAATGAGCAGTTCTTC. This encodes CASRPTSANEQFF.